The 19 T cell receptor beta chains below all came from one sample that was sequenced in a study of blood T cell repertoires in COVID-19. The table came from immunoSEQ multiplex PCR; TCRdb's copy has only in-frame clones and leaves some out. The sample records about 250,000 clones, just under 85% being singletons. The sequenced sample was peripheral blood. These receptor sequences come from a man older than 75 with acute or convalescent COVID-19.

The CDR3 DNA reads TGTGCCAGCAGCCCTTTGCCGTTTCCACAATCAACAACTAATGAAAAACTGTTTTTT. Translation: CASSPLPFPQSTTNEKLFF. This chain connects TRBV7-2 to TRBJ1-4; D unresolved. The CDR3 is made up of 19 amino acids. Germline V gives CDR1 SGHTA, CDR2 FQGNSA. Trimming stripped 5 bases from V and 0 bases from J, with 22 bases between.

CDR3 protein: CASSLETGRLAAYEQYF. The CDR3 DNA is TGTGCCAGCAGCTTAGAGACAGGGAGACTAGCGGCCTACGAGCAGTACTTC. The chain joins TRBV7-6 to TRBJ2-7; TRBD2 matches 9 bases. CDR3 size: 17 residues. V trimming: 1 base; J trimming: 2 bases; junction bases outside the gene matches: 9. From germline, CDR1 is SGHVS and CDR2 FNYEAQ.

The rearrangement links TRBV19 to TRBJ1-5; 9 nucleotides align to TRBD1. CDR3 size: 15 residues. V lost 6 bases and J lost 5; bases outside the gene matches: 8. The germline CDR1 and CDR2 sequences are LNHDA and SQIVND (reference sequence). For the CDR3, the DNA is TGTGCCAGTAGGGACAGGGGAGGAGGGGATCAGCCCCAGCATTTT. It encodes CASRDRGGGDQPQHF.

This sequence joins TRBV7-9 and TRBJ2-7; D is possibly TRBD2 (5 bases). This CDR3 has 13 amino acids. Trimming took off 0 bases at V and 7 bases at J, with 10 bases between the two ends. CDR1 and CDR2 (germline): SEHNR, FQNEAQ (reference sequence). DNA of the CDR3: TGTGCCAGCAGCTTAGCGCTCAGGAGGGAGCAGTACTTC. Amino acids: CASSLALRREQYF.

The chain has TRBV18 and TRBJ2-7; perhaps TRBD2 as D (6 bases). CDR1 and CDR2 from the germline V gene are KGHSH and LQKENI. The CDR3 runs to 13 residues. V lost 5 bases and J 3 bases, leaving 11 bases between the germline ends. The CDR3 protein is CASSVAVDYEQYF. CDR3 in DNA: TGTGCCAGCTCAGTAGCGGTGGACTACGAGCAGTACTTC.

The chain joins TRBV2 to TRBJ2-7; D is ambiguous. CDR1 and CDR2 (germline): SNHLY, FYNNEI. The length of the CDR3 is 14 residues. V was pared by 7 bases and J by 1 base, with 14 bases between. This chain's CDR3 is CASNSARSSYEQYF. The CDR3 DNA follows: TGTGCCAGCAATTCGGCCCGGAGTTCCTACGAGCAGTACTTC.

This chain uses TRBV10-3 with TRBJ1-5; D gene ambiguous. Germline CDR1 and CDR2: ENHRY and SYGVKD. V dropped 0 bases and J dropped 2 bases, with 11 bases sitting between them. The CDR3 is 16 amino acids. For the CDR3, the DNA is TGTGCCATCAGTGAGTCCTCCGGGGTGGGCAATCAGCCCCAGCATTTT. This codes for CAISESSGVGNQPQHF.

This CDR3 is CASSRPRGNTEAFF. DNA for the CDR3: TGTGCCAGCAGTCGGCCCCGGGGGAACACTGAAGCTTTCTTT. The gene calls are TRBV28 and TRBJ1-1; D uncertain. The CDR3 spans 14 residues. The V end was cut by 5 bases, the J end by 1 base, with 11 bases between. Germline lookup yields CDR1 MDHEN and CDR2 SYDVKM.

CDR3 loop: CASSQGTGTNSPLHF. CDR3 DNA: TGTGCCAGCAGCCAAGGAACGGGAACTAATTCACCCCTCCACTTT. The chain is built from TRBV3-1 (or the pseudogene TRBV3-2) and TRBJ1-6; D is uncertain. Per the germline V gene, CDR1 is LGHDT and CDR2 is YNNKEL (reference sequence). CDR3 length equals 15 residues. The ends were cut back, 1 base at V and 6 bases at J, with 10 bases in the middle.

The gene calls are TRBV6-5 and TRBJ2-7; 12 bases are a match to TRBD1. Germline V gene sequence: CDR1 MNHEY, CDR2 SVGAGI. The CDR3 extends over 15 amino acids. Trimming at V came to 5 bases and at J to 4 bases, leaving 6 bases not matched to a gene. CDR3 sequence (DNA): TGTGCCAGCAGTATGGGGACAGGGGGCAGGTACGAGCAGTACTTC. Its translation: CASSMGTGGRYEQYF.

The chain uses TRBV7-2 and TRBJ1-5; 9 bases map to TRBD1. Per germline, CDR1 SGHTA and CDR2 FQGNSA. V shed 4 bases, J shed 4 bases, and the junction held 5 bases outside the gene matches. This CDR3 comprises 15 residues. The CDR3 spells CASSSQQGANQPQHF. CDR3 DNA: TGTGCCAGCAGCTCACAACAGGGGGCTAATCAGCCCCAGCATTTT.

The chain recombines TRBV18 with TRBJ1-1; 7 bases match TRBD1. The CDR3 is 15 residues long. Trimming took 3 bases from V and 4 from J; bases not matched to a gene: 8. CDR1 and CDR2 from the germline V gene are KGHSH and LQKENI. The CDR3 protein is CASSPGTGVGTEAFF. In DNA, the CDR3 is TGTGCCAGCTCACCGGGAACAGGGGTCGGCACTGAAGCTTTCTTT.

This rearrangement joins TRBV24-1 to TRBJ2-7; tentatively, D is TRBD2 (6 bases). Germline V gives CDR1 KGHDR, CDR2 SFDVKD. V was pared by 7 bases and J by 2 bases, with 17 bases between. The length of the CDR3 is 15 residues. The CDR3 DNA reads as TGTGCCACCAGCACCTCCCGGGGGTTCGCCTACGAGCAGTACTTC. The encoded protein is CATSTSRGFAYEQYF.

V and J are TRBV7-9 and TRBJ1-1; D remains unclear. CDR1 and CDR2 from the germline V gene are SEHNR and FQNEAQ (reference sequence). Deletions cut 0 bases from V and 7 bases from J, with 9 bases between. The CDR3 has 13 residues. The CDR3 nucleotides read TGTGCCAGCAGCTTAGCGGGCAACGGTGAAGCTTTCTTT. Its translation: CASSLAGNGEAFF.

This clone has only one observation. V is TRBV6-1 and J is TRBJ1-6, with D possibly TRBD1 on 5 matching bases. CDR1 and CDR2 (germline): MNHNS, SASEGT. This CDR3 comprises 16 residues. The ends were cut back, 4 bases at V and 3 bases at J, with 13 bases in the middle. DNA of the CDR3: TGTGCCAGCAGTGGGTTGGGACTGATCTATAATTCACCCCTCCACTTT. Residues: CASSGLGLIYNSPLHF.

This clone is a singleton in its sample. This chain joins TRBV18 and TRBJ2-2; D gene ambiguous. The ends were cut back, 2 bases at V and 5 bases at J, with 6 bases in the middle. The CDR3 is 13 amino acids. Germline values: CDR1 KGHSH, CDR2 LQKENI. The CDR3 loop is CASSPTTTGELFF. CDR3 coding DNA: TGTGCCAGCTCACCAACGACAACCGGGGAGCTGTTTTTT.

The chain is built from TRBV18 and TRBJ1-1; D uncertain. CDR1 KGHSH and CDR2 LQKENI come from the germline V gene. V was shortened by 3 bases and J by 3 bases, with 11 bases between the two germline ends. The CDR3 runs to 14 residues. The CDR3 DNA reads as TGTGCCAGCTCACCGAGAAGGAGCGACACTGAAGCTTTCTTT. Amino acid sequence: CASSPRRSDTEAFF.

V gene TRBV9 combines with J gene TRBJ2-2; TRBD1 matches 8 bases. V dropped 3 bases and J dropped 8; count of bases not matched to a gene: 9. The CDR3 spans 15 residues. CDR1 is SGDLS and CDR2 is YYNGEE in the germline V gene. The CDR3 is CASSARPDRAGELFF. Here the CDR3 DNA reads TGTGCCAGCAGCGCAAGACCGGACAGGGCGGGGGAGCTGTTTTTT.

The CDR3 loop is CASSVTASGGGATFQETQYF. Here the CDR3 DNA reads TGTGCCAGCAGCGTGACAGCTAGCGGCGGCGGGGCAACGTTCCAAGAGACCCAGTACTTC. The chain combines TRBV9 with TRBJ2-5; 7 bases are shared with TRBD2. Germline V gene sequence: CDR1 SGDLS, CDR2 YYNGEE. With V trimmed by 2 bases and J by 1 base, 20 bases remained unmatched. The CDR3 runs to 20 residues. Using reference TRBV9 and TRBJ2-5 for the parts outside the CDR3, the full variable domain is DSGVTQTPKHLITATGQRVTLRCSPRSGDLSVYWYQQSLDQGLQFLIQYYNGEERAKGNILERFSAQQFPDLHSELNLSSLELGDSALYFCASSVTASGGGATFQETQYFGPGTRLLVL.